The source of this T cell receptor (beta chain) is a study of patients and donors after allogeneic stem cell transplantation. Using its own MiXCR run on the RT-PCR reads, TCRdb lists one record per CDR3 protein. The sample carries some 880,000 distinct CDR3 sequences, more than 15% recorded once. This CDR3 contains 13 residues. V shed 6 bases and J shed 3 bases, with 11 bases lying between them. This clonotype was seen ten or more times. Material: blood, either unsorted or a sorted T cell fraction (not recorded which). The chain has TRBV12-3 or TRBV12-4 and TRBJ1-2; D unresolved. The clonotype originates from a human donor who was either an allogeneic HSCT recipient or a stem cell or donor lymphocyte infusion donor (not recorded which). It is not recorded whose cells these are; they may come from a transplant donor. The CDR3 DNA reads as TGTGCCAGCAGCTTAAGGGAGGACTATGGCTACACCTTC. This sequence encodes CASSLREDYGYTF.